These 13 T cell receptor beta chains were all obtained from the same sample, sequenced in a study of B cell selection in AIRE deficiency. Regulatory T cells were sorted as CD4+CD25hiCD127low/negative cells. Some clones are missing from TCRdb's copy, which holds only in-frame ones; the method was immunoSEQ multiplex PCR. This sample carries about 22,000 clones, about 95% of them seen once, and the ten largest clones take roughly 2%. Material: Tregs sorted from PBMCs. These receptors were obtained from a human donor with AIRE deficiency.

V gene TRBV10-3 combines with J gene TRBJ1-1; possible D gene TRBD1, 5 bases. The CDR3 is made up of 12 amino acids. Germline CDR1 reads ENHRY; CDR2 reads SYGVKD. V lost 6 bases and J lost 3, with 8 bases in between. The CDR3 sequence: CAISWGDTEAFF. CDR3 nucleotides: TGTGCCATCAGCTGGGGGGACACTGAAGCTTTCTTT.

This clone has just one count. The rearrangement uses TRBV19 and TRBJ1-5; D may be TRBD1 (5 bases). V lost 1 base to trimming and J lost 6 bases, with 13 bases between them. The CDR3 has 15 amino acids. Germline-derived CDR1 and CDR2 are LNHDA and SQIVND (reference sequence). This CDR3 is CASSIATIGGQPQHF. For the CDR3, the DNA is TGTGCCAGTAGTATAGCGACCATCGGGGGTCAGCCCCAGCATTTT.

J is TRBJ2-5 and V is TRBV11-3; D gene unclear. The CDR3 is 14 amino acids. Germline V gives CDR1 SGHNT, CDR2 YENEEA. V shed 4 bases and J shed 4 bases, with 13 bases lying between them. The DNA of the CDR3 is TGTGCCAGCAGCTCGTACGGGCTGCCAGAGACCCAGTACTTC. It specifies CASSSYGLPETQYF.

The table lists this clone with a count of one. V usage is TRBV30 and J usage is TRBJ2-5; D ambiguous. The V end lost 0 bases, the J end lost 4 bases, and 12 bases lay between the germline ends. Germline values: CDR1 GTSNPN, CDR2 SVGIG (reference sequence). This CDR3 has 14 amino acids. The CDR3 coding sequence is TGTGCCTGGAGTGTCCCCCCCTACCGAGAGACCCAGTACTTC. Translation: CAWSVPPYRETQYF.

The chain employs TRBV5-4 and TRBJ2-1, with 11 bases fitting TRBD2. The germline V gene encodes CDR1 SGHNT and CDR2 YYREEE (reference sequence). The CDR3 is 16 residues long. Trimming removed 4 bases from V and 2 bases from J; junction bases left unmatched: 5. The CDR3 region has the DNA TGTGCCAGCAGCCGTTCTAGCGGGAGGCCCTACAATGAGCAGTTCTTC. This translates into CASSRSSGRPYNEQFF.

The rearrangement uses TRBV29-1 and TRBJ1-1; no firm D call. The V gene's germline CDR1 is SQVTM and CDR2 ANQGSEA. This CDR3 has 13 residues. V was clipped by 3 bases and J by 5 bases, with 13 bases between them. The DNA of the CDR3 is TGCAGCGTTGAGAGGTCGAGTGGGACTGAAGCTTTCTTT. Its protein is CSVERSSGTEAFF.

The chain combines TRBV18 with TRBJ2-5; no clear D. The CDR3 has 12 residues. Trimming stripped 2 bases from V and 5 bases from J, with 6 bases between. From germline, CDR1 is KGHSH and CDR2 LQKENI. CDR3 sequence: CASSPFGETQYF. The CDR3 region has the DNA TGTGCCAGCTCACCATTCGGTGAGACCCAGTACTTC.

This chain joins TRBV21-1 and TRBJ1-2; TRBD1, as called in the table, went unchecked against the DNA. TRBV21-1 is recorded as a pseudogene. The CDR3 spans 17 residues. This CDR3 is CASSKMRPGETLYGYTF. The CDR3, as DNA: TGTGCCAGCAGCAAAATGAGGCCAGGGGAAACCCTCTATGGCTACACCTTC.

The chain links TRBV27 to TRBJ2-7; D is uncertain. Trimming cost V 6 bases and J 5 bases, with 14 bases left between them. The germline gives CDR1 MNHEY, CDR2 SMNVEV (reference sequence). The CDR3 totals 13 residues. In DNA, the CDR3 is TGTGCCAGCAGCCGGGTTTTAGCCCACGAGCAGTACTTC. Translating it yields CASSRVLAHEQYF.

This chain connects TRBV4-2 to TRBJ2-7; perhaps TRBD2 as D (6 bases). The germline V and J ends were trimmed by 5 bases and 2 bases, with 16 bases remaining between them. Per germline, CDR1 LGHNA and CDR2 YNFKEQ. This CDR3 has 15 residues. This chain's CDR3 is CASSLRGTHTYEQYF. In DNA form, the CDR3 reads TGTGCCAGCAGCTTGCGCGGGACCCATACCTACGAGCAGTACTTC.

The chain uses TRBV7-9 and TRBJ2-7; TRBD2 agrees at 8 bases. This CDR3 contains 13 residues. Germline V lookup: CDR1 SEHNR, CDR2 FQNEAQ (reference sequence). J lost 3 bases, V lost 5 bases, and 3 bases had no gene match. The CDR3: CASSPGTSYEQYF. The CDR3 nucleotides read TGTGCCAGCAGCCCCGGGACTAGCTACGAGCAGTACTTC.

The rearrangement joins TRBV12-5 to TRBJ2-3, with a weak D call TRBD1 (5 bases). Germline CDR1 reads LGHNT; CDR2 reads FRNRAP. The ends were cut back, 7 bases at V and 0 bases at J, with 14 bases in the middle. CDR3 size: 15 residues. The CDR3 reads CASAIIQGSTDTQYF. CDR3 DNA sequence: TGTGCTAGTGCCATAATTCAGGGCAGCACAGATACGCAGTATTTT.

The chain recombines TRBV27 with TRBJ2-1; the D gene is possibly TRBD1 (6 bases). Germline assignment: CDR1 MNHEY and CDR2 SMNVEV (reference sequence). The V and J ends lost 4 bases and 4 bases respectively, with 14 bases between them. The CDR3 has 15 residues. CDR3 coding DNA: TGTGCCAGCAGTTGGACAGACTGGACTTACAATGAGCAGTTCTTC. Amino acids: CASSWTDWTYNEQFF.